This T cell receptor (beta chain) was captured by sequencing in a study of blood T cell repertoires in COVID-19. Turning to the study itself: Some COVID-19 samples were acute and others convalescent; all came from the United States, Italy and Spain. Sample material is recorded as cDNA or gDNA derived from T cells, B-cell-depleted T cells, or PBMCs.

In this sample, this clone turned up a few times. As processed by the authors: Nucleated cell number was recorded as an estimate derived from reference gene primer amplification. Sequencing used immunoSEQ multiplex PCR; TCRdb keeps in-frame clones, though not all of them. V and J calls and clone size are copied from that table; D and trimming were computed from the DNA. The sample lists roughly 360,000 clones, roughly 77% occurring once. CDR3 size: 12 residues. Germline CDR1 reads SGHDT; CDR2 reads YYEEEE. The germline V and J ends were trimmed by 4 bases and 7 bases, with 11 bases remaining between them.

The TCR comes from a human donor with acute or convalescent COVID-19. The donor label of this sample is uncertain. Sequencing was done on a sample of peripheral blood. The V call is TRBV5-6, the J call TRBJ1-2; TRBD1 might be the D (5 bases). CDR3 sequence reads: CASSGSGVGYTF. The CDR3 DNA reads as TGTGCCAGCAGCGGTTCGGGGGTTGGCTACACCTTC.